This section outlines one T cell receptor beta chain sequence together with its context. The data derive from a study of blood T cell repertoires in COVID-19. Turning to the study itself: Sources were T cells, B-cell-depleted T cells, or PBMCs; the material itself was cDNA or gDNA.

Original methodology: Nucleated cell counts were estimated from reference gene primer amplification. Here immunoSEQ multiplex PCR was the method, and the copy in TCRdb shows in-frame clones only, minus some. V and J calls plus clone size are reproduced from that table; the DNA served to infer D and trimming. The sample yields about 130,000 clones, approximately 90% seen once. Trimming took 5 bases from V and 0 from J, leaving 11 bases between them. CDR1 MNHEY and CDR2 SMNVEV come from the germline V gene (reference sequence). This CDR3 contains 15 residues. The TCR sequence derives from a man aged 55-75 years with COVID-19, enrolled during active disease. Sequencing was done on a sample of peripheral blood. The genes are TRBV27 and TRBJ1-3, with D tentatively TRBD1 (5 bases). The CDR3 loop is CASSPSDTSGNTIYF. The CDR3 nucleotides read TGTGCCAGCAGTCCATCGGACACCTCTGGAAACACCATATATTTT.